This T cell receptor beta chain was found in a study of CD8+CD57+ T cells in acquired aplastic anemia. Study information: Sorted CD4+ plus CD8+ cells gave DNA averaging around 3 ug. Notes on the study in general: Significant differences in CD8+ Simpson's diversity were not observed between patients and controls. It was found that 25 to 35 CD8+ CDR3 sequences were shared between patients and controls.

Comment on this clonotype: Antigen specificity is unknown. This may arise from a read error, as a much more abundant clone is one base away.

Profiling of TCR beta VDJ combinations and CDR3 sequences used genomic DNA as template. In TCRdb, the reads were re-called with MiXCR into one record per CDR3 protein. The sample contains a few hundred thousand distinct CDR3 sequences, around 63% of which appear only once. The source material was sorted CD4+, CD8+, or CD8+CD57+ T cells (not recorded which) from PBMCs. The sequence was collected from a human donor in good health.

The CDR3, as DNA: TGTGCCAGCAGCGTATCTCCGACCACCAACGACTTCCGCGAGCAGTACTTC. Translating gives CASSVSPTTNDFREQYF. The rearrangement links TRBV9 to TRBJ2-7; no clear D gene. This CDR3 has 17 amino acids. Per the germline V gene, CDR1 is SGDLS and CDR2 is YYNGEE. The V gene lost 1 base and the J gene lost 6 bases, with 23 bases spanning the gap.